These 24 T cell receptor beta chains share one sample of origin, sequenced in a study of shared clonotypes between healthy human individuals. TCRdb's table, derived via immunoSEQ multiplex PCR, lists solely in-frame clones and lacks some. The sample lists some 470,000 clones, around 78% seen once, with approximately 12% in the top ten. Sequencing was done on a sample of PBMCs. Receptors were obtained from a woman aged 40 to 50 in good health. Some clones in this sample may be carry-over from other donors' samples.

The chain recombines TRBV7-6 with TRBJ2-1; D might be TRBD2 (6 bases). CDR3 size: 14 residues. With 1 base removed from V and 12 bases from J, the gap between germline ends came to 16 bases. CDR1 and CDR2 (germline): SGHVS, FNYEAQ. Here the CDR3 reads CASSLEEEGVGQFF. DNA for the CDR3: TGTGCCAGCAGCTTAGAAGAGGAGGGCGTAGGGCAGTTCTTC. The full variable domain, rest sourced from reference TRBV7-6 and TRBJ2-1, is GAGVSQSPRYKVTKRGQDVALRCDPISGHVSLYWYRQALGQGPEFLTYFNYEAQQDKSGLPNDRFSAERPEGSISTLTIQRTEQRDSAMYRCASSLEEEGVGQFFGPGTRLTVL.

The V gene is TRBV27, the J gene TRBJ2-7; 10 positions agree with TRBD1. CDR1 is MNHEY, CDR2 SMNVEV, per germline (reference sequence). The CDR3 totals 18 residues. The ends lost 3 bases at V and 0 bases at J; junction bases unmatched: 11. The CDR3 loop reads CASSLSSPGQGRSYEQYF. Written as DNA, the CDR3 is TGTGCCAGCAGTTTGAGTTCCCCGGGACAGGGGCGCTCCTACGAGCAGTACTTC.

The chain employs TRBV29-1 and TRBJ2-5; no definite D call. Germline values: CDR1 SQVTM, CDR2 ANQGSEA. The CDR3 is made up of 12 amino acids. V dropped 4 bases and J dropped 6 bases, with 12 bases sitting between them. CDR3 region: CSVGLLAQTQYF. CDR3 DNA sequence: TGCAGCGTTGGCCTGCTTGCTCAGACCCAGTACTTC.

CDR3 in amino acids: CASSLRGGEAFF. DNA for the CDR3: TGTGCCAGCAGTCTCCGCGGAGGTGAAGCTTTCTTT. This chain connects TRBV28 to TRBJ1-1; no clear D. The germline V gene has CDR1 MDHEN and CDR2 SYDVKM. V dropped 5 bases and J dropped 7 bases, with 11 bases sitting between them. The CDR3 extends over 12 amino acids.

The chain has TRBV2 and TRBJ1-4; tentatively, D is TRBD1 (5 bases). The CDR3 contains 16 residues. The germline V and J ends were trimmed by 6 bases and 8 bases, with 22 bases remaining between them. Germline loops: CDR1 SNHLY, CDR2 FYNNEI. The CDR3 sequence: CASSQSPGSHREKLFF. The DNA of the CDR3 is TGTGCCAGCAGCCAAAGTCCAGGGTCTCATAGGGAAAAACTGTTTTTT.

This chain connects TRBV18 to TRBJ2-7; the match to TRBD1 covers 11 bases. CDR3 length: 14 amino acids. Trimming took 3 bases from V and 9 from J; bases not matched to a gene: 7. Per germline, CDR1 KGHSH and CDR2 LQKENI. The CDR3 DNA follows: TGTGCCAGCTCACCGGGACAGGGGGACGTTGGGCAGTACTTC. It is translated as CASSPGQGDVGQYF.

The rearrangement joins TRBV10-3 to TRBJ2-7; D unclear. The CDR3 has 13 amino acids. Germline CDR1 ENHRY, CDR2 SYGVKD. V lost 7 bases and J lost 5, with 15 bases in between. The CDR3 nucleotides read TGTGCCATCATGGCGACGGCCGCTAACGAGCAGTACTTC. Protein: CAIMATAANEQYF.

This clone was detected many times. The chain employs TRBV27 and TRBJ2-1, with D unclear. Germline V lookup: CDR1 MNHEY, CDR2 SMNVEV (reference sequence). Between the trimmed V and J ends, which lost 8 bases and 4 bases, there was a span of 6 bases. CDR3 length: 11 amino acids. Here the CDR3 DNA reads TGTGCCAGCTCCGATTACAATGAGCAGTTCTTC. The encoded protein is CASSDYNEQFF.

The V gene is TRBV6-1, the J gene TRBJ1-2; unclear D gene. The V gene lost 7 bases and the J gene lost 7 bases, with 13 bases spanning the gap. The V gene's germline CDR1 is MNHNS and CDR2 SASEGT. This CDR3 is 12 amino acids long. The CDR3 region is CASMGNEGGYTF. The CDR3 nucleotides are TGTGCCAGCATGGGGAATGAGGGTGGCTACACCTTC.

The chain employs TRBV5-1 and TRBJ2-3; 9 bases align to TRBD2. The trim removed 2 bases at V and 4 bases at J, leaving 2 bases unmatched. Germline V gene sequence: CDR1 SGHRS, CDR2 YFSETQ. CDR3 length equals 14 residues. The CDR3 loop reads CASSFSGSSDTQYF. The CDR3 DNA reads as TGCGCCAGCAGCTTTAGCGGGAGTTCAGATACGCAGTATTTT.

The CDR3 bases are TGTGCCAGCAGTAGAAGAGGGGGACTAGCGGGGAGCTACGAGCAGTACTTC. Amino acid sequence: CASSRRGGLAGSYEQYF. V usage is TRBV27 and J usage is TRBJ2-7; 13 bases line up with TRBD2. The V segment lost 5 bases and the J segment 3 bases; nucleotides outside the gene matches: 10. There are 17 residues in the CDR3. Germline V gene lookup returns CDR1 MNHEY and CDR2 SMNVEV (reference sequence).

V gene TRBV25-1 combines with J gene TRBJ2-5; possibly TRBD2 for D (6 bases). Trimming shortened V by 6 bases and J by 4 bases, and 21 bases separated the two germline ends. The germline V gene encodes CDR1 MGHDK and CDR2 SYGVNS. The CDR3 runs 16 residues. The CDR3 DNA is TGTGCCAGCAGCACCCTTGACCGCGGGGAGGTAGAGACCCAGTACTTC. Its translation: CASSTLDRGEVETQYF. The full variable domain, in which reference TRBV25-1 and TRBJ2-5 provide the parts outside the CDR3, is EADIYQTPRYLVIGTGKKITLECSQTMGHDKMYWYQQDPGMELHLIHYSYGVNSTEKGDLSSESTVSRIRTEHFPLTLESARPSHTSQYLCASSTLDRGEVETQYFGPGTRLLVL.

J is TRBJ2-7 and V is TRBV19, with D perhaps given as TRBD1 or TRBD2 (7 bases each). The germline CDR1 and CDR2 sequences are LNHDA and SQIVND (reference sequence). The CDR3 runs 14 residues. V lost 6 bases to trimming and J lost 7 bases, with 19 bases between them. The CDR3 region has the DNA TGTGCCAGTAGCGCAGGGGGGGCCACTAAAGAGCAGTACTTC. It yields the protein CASSAGGATKEQYF.

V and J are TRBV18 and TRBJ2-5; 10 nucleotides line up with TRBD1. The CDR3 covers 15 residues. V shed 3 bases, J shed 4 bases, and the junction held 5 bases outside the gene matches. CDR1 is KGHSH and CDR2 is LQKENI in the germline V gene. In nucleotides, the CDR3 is TGTGCCAGCTCACCGCGACAGGGGGCGGCAGAGACCCAGTACTTC. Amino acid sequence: CASSPRQGAAETQYF.

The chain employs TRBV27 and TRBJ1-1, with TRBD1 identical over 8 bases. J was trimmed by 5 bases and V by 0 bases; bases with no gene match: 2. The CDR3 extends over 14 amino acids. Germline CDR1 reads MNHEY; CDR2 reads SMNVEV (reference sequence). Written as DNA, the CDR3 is TGTGCCAGCAGTTTATCGACAGGGGATACTGAAGCTTTCTTT. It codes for CASSLSTGDTEAFF.

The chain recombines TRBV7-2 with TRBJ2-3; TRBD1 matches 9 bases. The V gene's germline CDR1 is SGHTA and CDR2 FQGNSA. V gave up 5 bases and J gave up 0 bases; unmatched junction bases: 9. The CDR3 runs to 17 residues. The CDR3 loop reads CASSAGTGGVSTDTQYF. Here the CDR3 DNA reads TGTGCCAGCAGCGCCGGCACAGGGGGCGTTAGCACAGATACGCAGTATTTT.

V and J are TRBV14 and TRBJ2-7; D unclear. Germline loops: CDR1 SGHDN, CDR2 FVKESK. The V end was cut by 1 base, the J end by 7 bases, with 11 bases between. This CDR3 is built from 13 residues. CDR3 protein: CASSQGLPLEQYF. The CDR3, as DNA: TGTGCCAGCAGCCAAGGTTTGCCTTTAGAGCAGTACTTC.

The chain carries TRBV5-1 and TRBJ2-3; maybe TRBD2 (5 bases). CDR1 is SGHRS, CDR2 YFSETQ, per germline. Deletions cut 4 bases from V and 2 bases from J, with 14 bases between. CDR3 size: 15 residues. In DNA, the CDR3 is TGCGCCAGCAGCGTACTAGGGTCGCTCACAGATACGCAGTATTTT. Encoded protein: CASSVLGSLTDTQYF.

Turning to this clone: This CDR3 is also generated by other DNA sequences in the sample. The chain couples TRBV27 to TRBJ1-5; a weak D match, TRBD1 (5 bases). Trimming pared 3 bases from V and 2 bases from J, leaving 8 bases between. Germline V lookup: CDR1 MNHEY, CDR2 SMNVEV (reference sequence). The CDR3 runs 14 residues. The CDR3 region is CASSLGRGNQPQHF. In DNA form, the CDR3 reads TGTGCCAGCAGTTTGGGCAGGGGCAATCAGCCCCAGCATTTT.

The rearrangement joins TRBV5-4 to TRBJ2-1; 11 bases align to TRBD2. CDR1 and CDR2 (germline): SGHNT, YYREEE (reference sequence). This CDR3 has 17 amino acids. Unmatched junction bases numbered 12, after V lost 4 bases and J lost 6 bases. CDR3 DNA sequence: TGTGCCAGCAGCCAGGGACTAGCGGCCTCGAGGAGCAATGAGCAGTTCTTC. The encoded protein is CASSQGLAASRSNEQFF.

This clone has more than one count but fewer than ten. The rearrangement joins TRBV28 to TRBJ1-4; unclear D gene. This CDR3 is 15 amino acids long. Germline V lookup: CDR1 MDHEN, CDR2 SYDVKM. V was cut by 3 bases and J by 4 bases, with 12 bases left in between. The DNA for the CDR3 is TGTGCCAGCAGTTTCTTGAGGAGGATTAATGAAAAACTGTTTTTT. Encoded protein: CASSFLRRINEKLFF.

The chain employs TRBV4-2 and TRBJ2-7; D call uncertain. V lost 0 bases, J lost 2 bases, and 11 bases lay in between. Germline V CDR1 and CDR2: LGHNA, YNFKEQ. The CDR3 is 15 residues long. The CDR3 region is CASSQEQRPAYEQYF. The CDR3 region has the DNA TGTGCCAGCAGCCAAGAGCAAAGGCCGGCCTACGAGCAGTACTTC.

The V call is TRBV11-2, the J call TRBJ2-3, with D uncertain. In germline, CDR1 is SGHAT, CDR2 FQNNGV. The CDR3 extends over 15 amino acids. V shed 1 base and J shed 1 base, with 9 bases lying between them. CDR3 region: CASSLGSQGTDTQYF. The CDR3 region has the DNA TGTGCCAGCAGCTTAGGTTCGCAGGGCACAGATACGCAGTATTTT. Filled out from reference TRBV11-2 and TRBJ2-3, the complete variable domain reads EAGVAQSPRYKIIEKRQSVAFWCNPISGHATLYWYQQILGQGPKLLIQFQNNGVVDDSQLPKDRFSAERLKGVDSTLKIQPAKLEDSAVYLCASSLGSQGTDTQYFGPGTRLTVL.

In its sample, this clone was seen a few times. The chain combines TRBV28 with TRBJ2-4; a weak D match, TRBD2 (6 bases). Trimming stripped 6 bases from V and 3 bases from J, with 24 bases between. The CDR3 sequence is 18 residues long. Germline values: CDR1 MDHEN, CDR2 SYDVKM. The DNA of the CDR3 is TGTGCCAGCAGCCTTACCCTTTACCGGAGGGGAGTCAAAAACATTCAGTACTTC. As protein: CASSLTLYRRGVKNIQYF.